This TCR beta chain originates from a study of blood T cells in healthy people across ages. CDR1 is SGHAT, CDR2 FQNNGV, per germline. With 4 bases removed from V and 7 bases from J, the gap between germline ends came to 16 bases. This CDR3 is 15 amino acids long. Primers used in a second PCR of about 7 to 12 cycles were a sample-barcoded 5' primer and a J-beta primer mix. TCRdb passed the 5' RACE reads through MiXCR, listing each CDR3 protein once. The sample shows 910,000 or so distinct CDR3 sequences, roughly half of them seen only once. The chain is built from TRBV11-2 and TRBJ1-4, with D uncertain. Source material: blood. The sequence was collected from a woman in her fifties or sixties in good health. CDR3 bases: TGTGCCAGCAGCTCTCTAACTTGGTCGGGTGAAAAACTGTTTTTT. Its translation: CASSSLTWSGEKLFF.